The 18 T cell receptor beta chains listed next were all sequenced from one sample in a study of T-cell memory formation after mild COVID-19. TCRdb used MiXCR to reprocess the 5' RACE reads, holding one entry per CDR3 protein. Here the sample spans around 200,000 distinct CDR3 sequences, 16% being singletons. The sequenced sample was PBMCs or a T cell subset sorted from them (not recorded which). These receptors were taken from an adult woman who had mild COVID-19 (a few samples of this study predate the infection). Cell type and time point are not known.

This clonotype has a handful of counts. CDR3 DNA sequence: TGTGCCAGCAGTTCGGGGACAGGGAACACCTACGAGCAGTACTTC. It codes for CASSSGTGNTYEQYF. The chain carries TRBV6-5 and TRBJ2-7; the match to TRBD1 covers 9 bases. The CDR3 has 15 residues. Looked up from germline, CDR1 is MNHEY and CDR2 is SVGAGI. The V segment lost 4 bases and the J segment 2 bases; nucleotides outside the gene matches: 6.

The V gene is TRBV12-3 or TRBV12-4, the J gene TRBJ1-3; D is perhaps TRBD1 (5 bases). Trimming removed 6 bases from V and 0 bases from J, with 12 bases in between. CDR3 length: 15 residues. Written as DNA, the CDR3 is TGTGCCAGCAGCCTTGGGGGGATCTCTGGAAACACCATATATTTT. It codes for CASSLGGISGNTIYF.

The chain uses TRBV11-3 and TRBJ2-1, with D tentatively TRBD2 (7 bases). The CDR3 covers 16 residues. Trimming removed 6 bases at V and 0 bases at J, with 15 bases between. Germline assignment: CDR1 SGHNT and CDR2 YENEEA. The CDR3 nucleotides are TGTGCCAGCAGGGCACAGGGAGGGACCTCCTACAATGAGCAGTTCTTC. Its translation: CASRAQGGTSYNEQFF. Using reference TRBV11-3 and TRBJ2-1 for the parts outside the CDR3, the full variable domain is EAGVVQSPRYKIIEKKQPVAFWCNPISGHNTLYWYLQNLGQGPELLIRYENEEAVDDSQLPKDRFSAERLKGVDSTLKIQPAELGDSAVYLCASRAQGGTSYNEQFFGPGTRLTVL.

This clonotype was observed at least ten times. The chain combines TRBV7-3 with TRBJ2-3, with D perhaps given as TRBD1 or TRBD2 (6 bases each). The CDR3 extends over 16 amino acids. V lost 9 bases and J lost 3, with 22 bases in between. Germline V gene lookup returns CDR1 SGHTA and CDR2 FQGTGA. Here the CDR3 reads CASSDNLGGGTDTQYF. The CDR3 bases are TGTGCCAGTAGCGACAATCTAGGGGGAGGAACAGATACGCAGTATTTT.

The rearrangement links TRBV7-3 to TRBJ2-5, with D maybe TRBD1 (6 bases). Germline values: CDR1 SGHTA, CDR2 FQGTGA. Trimming pared 5 bases from V and 0 bases from J, leaving 16 bases between. The CDR3 totals 16 residues. This CDR3 is CASSTGQSMYQETQYF. In nucleotides, the CDR3 is TGTGCCAGCAGCACTGGACAGTCTATGTACCAAGAGACCCAGTACTTC.

Only a few counts were recorded for this clonotype. This rearrangement joins TRBV2 to TRBJ1-5, with D unclear. Germline values: CDR1 SNHLY, CDR2 FYNNEI. V lost 2 bases to trimming and J lost 3 bases, with 5 bases between them. The CDR3 consists of 13 residues. The CDR3 DNA reads TGTGCCAGCAGTGAAACCCCCAATCAGCCCCAGCATTTT. Residues: CASSETPNQPQHF.

The rearrangement links TRBV6-1 to TRBJ2-7, with no clear D. This CDR3 contains 12 residues. CDR1 is MNHNS and CDR2 is SASEGT in the germline V gene. The germline V and J ends were trimmed by 5 bases and 3 bases, with 8 bases remaining between them. As DNA, the CDR3 is TGTGCCAGCAGTCCTCATGACTACGAGCAGTACTTC. Its translation is CASSPHDYEQYF.

The chain combines TRBV9 with TRBJ2-7, with 7 bases lining up with TRBD2. The germline V gene encodes CDR1 SGDLS and CDR2 YYNGEE. The CDR3 is made up of 16 amino acids. V lost 4 bases and J lost 4; bases outside the gene matches: 14. The CDR3 reads CASSTPASGNKYEQYF. The CDR3 bases are TGTGCCAGCAGCACCCCAGCTAGCGGTAACAAATACGAGCAGTACTTC.

This clonotype is a singleton in its sample. A much bigger clone sits one base away, suggesting this may be a read error. The rearrangement joins TRBV7-2 to TRBJ2-2; 14 bases agree with TRBD2. With 5 bases clipped from V and 6 bases from J, the junction kept 8 bases outside the gene matches. From germline, CDR1 is SGHTA and CDR2 FQGNSA. CDR3 length: 17 residues. The CDR3 region has the DNA TGTGCCAGCAGCCCCGGACTAGCGGGAGGAAGGTCCGGGGAGCTGTTTTTT. This codes for CASSPGLAGGRSGELFF.

This clonotype has a handful of counts. The CDR3 DNA reads TGCGCCAGCAGCTCTGGGAACTCATCCCCTTACGAGCAGTACTTC. This translates into CASSSGNSSPYEQYF. The chain joins TRBV5-1 to TRBJ2-7; unclear D gene. V dropped 3 bases and J dropped 4 bases, with 17 bases sitting between them. Per the germline V gene, CDR1 is SGHRS and CDR2 is YFSETQ. This CDR3 is 15 amino acids long.

The V and J genes are TRBV12-3 or TRBV12-4 and TRBJ2-3; D is perhaps TRBD1 (6 bases). The ends were cut back, 3 bases at V and 0 bases at J, with 13 bases in the middle. CDR3 size: 16 residues. The CDR3 here is CASSFPRGQSTDTQYF. CDR3 nucleotide sequence: TGTGCCAGCAGTTTTCCGAGGGGACAAAGCACAGATACGCAGTATTTT.

The gene calls are TRBV7-6 and TRBJ1-2; 7 bases are shared with TRBD1. Germline V gene sequence: CDR1 SGHVS, CDR2 FNYEAQ. V shed 5 bases, J shed 2 bases, and the junction held 11 bases outside the gene matches. The CDR3 has 16 residues. The CDR3 DNA sequence: TGTGCCAGCAGCCCCTATGGAGGGGGCGCCAACTATGGCTACACCTTC. It translates to CASSPYGGGANYGYTF.

This clonotype was counted a few times. The gene calls are TRBV7-2 and TRBJ2-1; a weak D match, TRBD2 (7 bases). V lost 3 bases and J 7 bases, leaving 13 bases between the germline ends. The length of the CDR3 is 14 residues. Germline V gives CDR1 SGHTA, CDR2 FQGNSA. CDR3 sequence (DNA): TGTGCCAGCAGCTTTTTCGGGGGGCGGAATGAGCAGTTCTTC. As protein: CASSFFGGRNEQFF.

This clonotype showed up just a few times. CDR3 sequence: CASSLSSSGIGEQFF. The CDR3 region has the DNA TGTGCCAGCAGCTTATCTTCTAGCGGGATCGGTGAGCAGTTCTTC. This rearrangement joins TRBV7-3 to TRBJ2-1, with 9 bases that match TRBD2. J was trimmed by 9 bases and V by 2 bases; bases with no gene match: 8. CDR3 length equals 15 residues. Germline CDR1 and CDR2: SGHTA and FQGTGA.

In this sample, this clonotype turned up a few times. For the CDR3, the DNA is TGTGCCATCAGTGAGTCCGTGGGACTAGCGGGGGTCTACAATGAGCAGTTCTTC. It specifies CAISESVGLAGVYNEQFF. The chain has TRBV10-3 and TRBJ2-1; 14 bases fit TRBD2. CDR1 and CDR2 from the germline V gene are ENHRY and SYGVKD. Trimming removed 0 bases from V and 3 bases from J; junction bases left unmatched: 4. The CDR3 totals 18 residues.

This clonotype occurred a few times. This rearrangement joins TRBV20-1 to TRBJ2-7; D is perhaps TRBD1 or TRBD2 (5 bases each). Trimming left V 3 bases short and J 0 bases short, with 12 bases between. The CDR3 consists of 14 residues. The germline V gene encodes CDR1 DFQATT and CDR2 SNEGSKA (reference sequence). In DNA, the CDR3 is TGCAGTGCTAGTGAGTGGGGGTTCTCCTACGAGCAGTACTTC. The encoded protein is CSASEWGFSYEQYF.

Here the CDR3 reads CASSLQGFYEQYF. CDR3 DNA: TGCGCCAGCAGCTTACAGGGTTTCTACGAGCAGTACTTC. V is TRBV5-1 and J is TRBJ2-7; maybe TRBD1 (6 bases). Trimming took 2 bases from V and 3 from J, leaving 9 bases between them. This CDR3 has 13 residues. CDR1 is SGHRS and CDR2 is YFSETQ in the germline V gene.

Points on this clonotype: Relative to the germline gene, one junction end is altered; a read error may explain this. V is TRBV7-2 and J is TRBJ2-1; TRBD2 agrees at 11 bases. Germline V gives CDR1 SGHTA, CDR2 FQGNSA. The CDR3 runs to 15 residues. The CDR3 coding sequence is TGTGCCAGCAGGTTAGCGGGAGGGCCGTACAATGAGCAGTTCTTC. Its protein product is CASRLAGGPYNEQFF.